These 4 T cell receptor beta chains were sequenced from one sample in a study of blood T cell repertoires in COVID-19. The assay was immunoSEQ multiplex PCR, and TCRdb's table has in-frame clones only and misses some. The sample lists roughly 150,000 clones; 85% were seen once. The sequencing sample was made of peripheral blood. Receptors originate from a woman between 50 and 59 years old with COVID-19, enrolled during active disease.

The genes are TRBV14 and TRBJ2-7; 13 bases map to TRBD2. J lost 7 bases, V lost 4 bases, and 4 bases had no gene match. The CDR3 has 14 amino acids. Germline CDR1 reads SGHDN; CDR2 reads FVKESK. The CDR3 DNA follows: TGTGCCAGCAGCCCAAGGACTAGCGGGGGTGAGCAGTACTTC. Translation: CASSPRTSGGEQYF.

V gene TRBV5-1 combines with J gene TRBJ2-7; D might be TRBD1 (6 bases). The germline CDR1 and CDR2 sequences are SGHRS and YFSETQ. The CDR3 has 12 residues. V gave up 4 bases and J gave up 4 bases, with 9 bases separating them. CDR3 loop: CASSRDMYEQYF. The CDR3 DNA follows: TGCGCCAGCAGCCGGGACATGTACGAGCAGTACTTC.

This rearrangement joins TRBV4-3 to TRBJ1-5, with D hard to call. CDR1 and CDR2 (germline): LGHNA, YSLEER. V was pared by 6 bases and J by 3 bases, with 15 bases between. The CDR3 sequence is 15 residues long. CDR3 DNA sequence: TGCGCCAGCAGACAGACCCACAGCCTCAATCAGCCCCAGCATTTT. Its translation is CASRQTHSLNQPQHF.

The CDR3 loop reads CASSQTVPNTEAFF. The CDR3 DNA reads as TGTGCCAGCAGTCAGACAGTGCCGAACACTGAAGCTTTCTTT. This sequence joins TRBV6-5 and TRBJ1-1; D perhaps matches TRBD1 (5 bases). CDR3 length: 14 amino acids. The V gene lost 5 bases and the J gene lost 1 base, with 11 bases spanning the gap. The germline V gene has CDR1 MNHEY and CDR2 SVGAGI.